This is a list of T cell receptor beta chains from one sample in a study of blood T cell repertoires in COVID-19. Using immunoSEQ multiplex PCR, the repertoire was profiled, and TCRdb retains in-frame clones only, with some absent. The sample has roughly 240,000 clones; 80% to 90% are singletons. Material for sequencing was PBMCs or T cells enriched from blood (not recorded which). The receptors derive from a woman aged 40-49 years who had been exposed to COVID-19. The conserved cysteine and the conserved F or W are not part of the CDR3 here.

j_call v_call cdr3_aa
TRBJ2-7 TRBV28 ASNSIISYEQY
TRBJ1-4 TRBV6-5 ASRRGHDNEKLF
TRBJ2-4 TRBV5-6 ASSLDGGTPI
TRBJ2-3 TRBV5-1 ASSSGGQDTDTQY
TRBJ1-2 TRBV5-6 ASSPTGGNYGYT
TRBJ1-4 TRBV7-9 ASSQAPVEKLF
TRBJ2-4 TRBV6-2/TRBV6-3 ASSYNIQGPVAKNIQY
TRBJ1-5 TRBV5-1 ASSLGGEGGQPQH
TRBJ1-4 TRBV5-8 ASSLLTRVF
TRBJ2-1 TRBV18 ASSLTTGTSGHNEQF
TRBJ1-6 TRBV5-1 ASSYQGRDSPLH
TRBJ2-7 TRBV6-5 ASRVQTVDYEQY
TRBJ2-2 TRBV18 ASSLLTGGSTGELF
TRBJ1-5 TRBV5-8 ASSLGPQGFQPQH
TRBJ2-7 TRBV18 ASSPQGTGAYEQY
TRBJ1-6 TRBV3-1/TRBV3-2 ASSQEQGRSSPLH
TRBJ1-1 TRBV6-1 ASSEFLPGVGTEAF
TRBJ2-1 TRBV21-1 ASSKVEGGDPYNEQF
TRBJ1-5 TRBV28 ASSSTNQPQH
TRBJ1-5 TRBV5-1 ASSVGTGTGQPQH
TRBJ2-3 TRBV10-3 AISRRGPDTQY
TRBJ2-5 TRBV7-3 ASSLGTFQETQY
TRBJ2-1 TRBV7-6 ASSSGQGVYNEQF